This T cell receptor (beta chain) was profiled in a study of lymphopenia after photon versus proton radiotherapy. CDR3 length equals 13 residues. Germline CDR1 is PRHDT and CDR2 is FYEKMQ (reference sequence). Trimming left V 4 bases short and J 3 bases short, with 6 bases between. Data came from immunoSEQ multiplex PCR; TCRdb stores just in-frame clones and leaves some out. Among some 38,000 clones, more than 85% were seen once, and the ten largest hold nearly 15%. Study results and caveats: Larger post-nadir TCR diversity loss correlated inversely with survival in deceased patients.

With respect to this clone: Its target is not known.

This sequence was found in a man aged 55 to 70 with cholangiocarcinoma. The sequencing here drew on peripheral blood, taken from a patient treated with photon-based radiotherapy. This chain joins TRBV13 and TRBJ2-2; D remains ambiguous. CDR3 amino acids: CASSSGDTGELFF. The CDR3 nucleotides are TGTGCCAGCAGCTCTGGGGACACCGGGGAGCTGTTTTTT.